The rows below give T cell receptor beta chains drawn from one sample of a study of cytomegalovirus exposure and HLA in healthy donors. Clones were read by immunoSEQ multiplex PCR, and TCRdb kept only the in-frame ones, dropping some. The sample carries some 140,000 clones, about 76% recorded once. The material sequenced was PBMCs. The source of these receptors is a woman aged 40 to 50 in good health and CMV-seronegative. Both conserved end residues are part of each CDR3. A D gene is named only where the DNA matches it firmly. Rows may omit the clone size; those that give it use once, few, many or a size class.

TRBV6-5	NA	TRBJ1-5	NA	CASSKDSFQGSQHF	TGTGCCAGCAGCAAAGACAGTTTTCAGGGGTCCCAGCATTTT
TRBV27	NA	TRBJ1-2	NA	CASRATNYGYTF	TGTGCCAGCAGGGCCACGAACTATGGCTACACCTTC
TRBV11-2	NA	TRBJ2-3	NA	CASSRTLAPDTQYF	TGTGCCAGCAGCCGAACACTAGCTCCAGATACGCAGTATTTT
TRBV5-1	TRBD1	TRBJ2-7	NA	CASSLATGTVYEQYF	TGCGCCAGCAGCTTGGCTACAGGGACAGTTTACGAGCAGTACTTC
TRBV6-1	NA	TRBJ1-1	NA	CASSEASRGMEAFF	TGTGCCAGCAGTGAAGCAAGCAGGGGAATGGAAGCTTTCTTT
TRBV2	TRBD1	TRBJ1-6	NA	CASRGDRLSSYNSPLHF	TGTGCCAGCAGGGGGGACAGGCTGAGCTCCTATAATTCACCCCTCCACTTT
TRBV5-4	TRBD1	TRBJ1-2	NA	CASSLRDRGYGYTF	TGTGCCAGCAGCTTGAGGGACAGGGGATATGGCTACACCTTC
TRBV5-6	NA	TRBJ1-4	NA	CASSWRIATNEKLFF	TGTGCCAGCAGCTGGCGGATCGCAACTAATGAAAAACTGTTTTTT
TRBV18	NA	TRBJ1-1	NA	CASSPDLGGTEAFF	TGTGCCAGCTCACCTGATCTGGGAGGCACTGAAGCTTTCTTT
TRBV5-4	TRBD1	TRBJ2-7	once	CASISREGQGAGEQYF	TGTGCCAGCATCTCGAGGGAGGGACAGGGGGCAGGAGAGCAGTACTTC
TRBV5-1	NA	TRBJ2-6	few	CASSLAGAGANVLTF	TGCGCCAGCAGCTTGGCGGGTGCTGGGGCCAACGTCCTGACTTTC
TRBV5-1	TRBD2	TRBJ2-3	NA	CASSLSSGGVFDTQYF	TGCGCCAGCAGCTTAAGTAGCGGGGGGGTATTTGATACGCAGTATTTT
TRBV28	NA	TRBJ1-3	NA	CASRLWRTGNTIYF	TGTGCCAGTCGCTTATGGAGGACTGGAAACACCATATATTTT
TRBV27	NA	TRBJ2-7	once	CASSQTRDTRDEQYF	TGTGCCAGCAGTCAAACGAGGGACACAAGGGACGAGCAGTACTTC
TRBV6-5	NA	TRBJ1-2	medium-sized	CAAGSYGYTF	TGTGCCGCAGGATCCTATGGCTACACCTTC
TRBV7-9	NA	TRBJ2-6	NA	CASSLEPVGVLTF	TGTGCCAGCAGCTTAGAACCGGTCGGCGTCCTGACTTTC
TRBV29-1	NA	TRBJ2-5	NA	CSVVSSLWEQYF	TGCAGCGTTGTTAGCTCACTCTGGGAGCAGTACTTC
TRBV6-5	NA	TRBJ1-1	NA	CASSYQRANTEAFF	TGTGCCAGCAGTTACCAGAGGGCGAACACTGAAGCTTTCTTT
TRBV27	TRBD1	TRBJ2-5	NA	CASSLSQGHGETQYF	TGTGCCAGCAGTTTATCACAGGGGCACGGAGAGACCCAGTACTTC
TRBV4-2	NA	TRBJ1-4	few	CASSQDWVGSEKLFF	TGTGCCAGCAGCCAAGACTGGGTCGGGAGTGAAAAACTGTTTTTT
TRBV28	NA	TRBJ2-4	NA	CASSFVPAKNIQYF	TGTGCCAGCAGTTTCGTTCCAGCCAAAAACATTCAGTACTTC
TRBV4-3	NA	TRBJ2-7	NA	CASSQDIHSSYEQYF	TGCGCCAGCAGCCAAGATATTCACAGCTCCTACGAGCAGTACTTC
TRBV19	TRBD2	TRBJ2-5	NA	CASSTGTRGFVETQYF	TGTGCCAGTAGTACCGGGACTAGGGGGTTTGTAGAGACCCAGTACTTC
TRBV2	TRBD1	TRBJ1-1	few	CASSPDRDTEAFF	TGTGCCAGCAGTCCAGACAGGGACACTGAAGCTTTCTTT